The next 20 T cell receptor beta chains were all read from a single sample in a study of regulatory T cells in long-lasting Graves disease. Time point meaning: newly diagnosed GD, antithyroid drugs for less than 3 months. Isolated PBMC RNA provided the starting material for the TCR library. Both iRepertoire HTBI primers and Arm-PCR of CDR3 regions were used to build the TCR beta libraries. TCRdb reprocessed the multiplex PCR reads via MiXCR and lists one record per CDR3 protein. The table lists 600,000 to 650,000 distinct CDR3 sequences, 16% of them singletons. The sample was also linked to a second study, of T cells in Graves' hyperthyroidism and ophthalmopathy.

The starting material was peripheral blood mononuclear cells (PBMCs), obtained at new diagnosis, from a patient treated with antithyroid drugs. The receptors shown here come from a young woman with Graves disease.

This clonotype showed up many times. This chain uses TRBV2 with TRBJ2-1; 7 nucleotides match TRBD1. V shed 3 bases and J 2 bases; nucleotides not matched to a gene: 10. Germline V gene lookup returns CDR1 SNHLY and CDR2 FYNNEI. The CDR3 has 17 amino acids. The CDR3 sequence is CASSDWDRIIPYNEQFF. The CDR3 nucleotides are TGTGCCAGCAGTGACTGGGACAGAATAATCCCCTACAATGAGCAGTTCTTC.

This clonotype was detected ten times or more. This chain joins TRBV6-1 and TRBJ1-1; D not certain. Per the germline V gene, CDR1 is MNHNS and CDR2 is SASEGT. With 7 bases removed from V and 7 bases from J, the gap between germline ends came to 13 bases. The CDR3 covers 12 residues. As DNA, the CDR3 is TGTGCCAGCAAGGTGGGAGAGATTGAAGCTTTCTTT. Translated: CASKVGEIEAFF.

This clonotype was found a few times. The CDR3 DNA sequence: TGTGCCAGCAGTTCTCCGGGACAGGGCGACCACGAGCAGTACTTC. This translates into CASSSPGQGDHEQYF. The chain couples TRBV27 to TRBJ2-7, with 9 bases matching TRBD1. The germline gives CDR1 MNHEY, CDR2 SMNVEV (reference sequence). The CDR3 runs 15 residues. V gave up 4 bases and J gave up 5 bases; unmatched junction bases: 9.

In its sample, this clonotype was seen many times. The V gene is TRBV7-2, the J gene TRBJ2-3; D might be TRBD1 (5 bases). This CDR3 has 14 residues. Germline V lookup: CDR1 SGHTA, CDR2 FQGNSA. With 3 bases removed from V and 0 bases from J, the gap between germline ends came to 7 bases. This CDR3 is CASSLTVSTDTQYF. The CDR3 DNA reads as TGTGCCAGCAGCTTGACAGTAAGCACAGATACGCAGTATTTT.

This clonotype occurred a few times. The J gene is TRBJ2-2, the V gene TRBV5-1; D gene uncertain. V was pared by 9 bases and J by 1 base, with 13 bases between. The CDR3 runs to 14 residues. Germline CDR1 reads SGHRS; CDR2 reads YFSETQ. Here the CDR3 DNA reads TGCGCCACAAAAGCATCGGGGAACACCGGGGAGCTGTTTTTT. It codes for CATKASGNTGELFF. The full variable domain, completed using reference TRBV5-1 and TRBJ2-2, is KAGVTQTPRYLIKTRGQQVTLSCSPISGHRSVSWYQQTPGQGLQFLFEYFSETQRNKGNFPGRFSGRQFSNSRSEMNVSTLELGDSALYLCATKASGNTGELFFGEGSRLTVL.

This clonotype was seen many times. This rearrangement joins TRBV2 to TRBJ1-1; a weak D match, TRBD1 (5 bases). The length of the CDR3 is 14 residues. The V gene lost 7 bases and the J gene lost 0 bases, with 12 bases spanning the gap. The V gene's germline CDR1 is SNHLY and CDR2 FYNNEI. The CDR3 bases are TGTGCCAGCACCTCCCCAGGGATGAACACTGAAGCTTTCTTT. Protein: CASTSPGMNTEAFF.

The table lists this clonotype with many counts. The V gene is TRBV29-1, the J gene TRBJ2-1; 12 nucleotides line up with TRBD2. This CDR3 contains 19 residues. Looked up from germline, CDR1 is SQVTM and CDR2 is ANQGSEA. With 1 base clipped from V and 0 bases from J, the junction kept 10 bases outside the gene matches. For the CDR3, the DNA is TGCAGCGTTGAAGTACGCCTAGCGGGGGGGGGTAGCTCCTACAATGAGCAGTTCTTC. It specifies CSVEVRLAGGGSSYNEQFF.

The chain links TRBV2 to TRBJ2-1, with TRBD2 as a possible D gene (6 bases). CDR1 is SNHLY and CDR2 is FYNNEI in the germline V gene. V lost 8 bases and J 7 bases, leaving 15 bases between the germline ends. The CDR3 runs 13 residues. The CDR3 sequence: CASSPPRGNEQFF. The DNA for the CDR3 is TGTGCCAGCTCACCACCGCGGGGTAATGAGCAGTTCTTC.

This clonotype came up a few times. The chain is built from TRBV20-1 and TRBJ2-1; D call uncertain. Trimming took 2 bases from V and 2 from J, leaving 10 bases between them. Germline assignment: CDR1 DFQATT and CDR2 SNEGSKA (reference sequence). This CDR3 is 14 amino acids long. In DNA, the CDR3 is TGCAGTGCTAGACAAGGGTACCCCTACAATGAGCAGTTCTTC. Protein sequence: CSARQGYPYNEQFF.

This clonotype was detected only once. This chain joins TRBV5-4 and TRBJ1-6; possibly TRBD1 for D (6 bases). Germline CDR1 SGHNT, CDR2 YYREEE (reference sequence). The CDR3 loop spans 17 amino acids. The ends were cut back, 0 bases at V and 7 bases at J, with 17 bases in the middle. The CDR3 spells CASSLGARGWGNSPLHF. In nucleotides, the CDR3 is TGTGCCAGCAGCTTGGGGGCCAGGGGTTGGGGAAATTCACCCCTCCACTTT.

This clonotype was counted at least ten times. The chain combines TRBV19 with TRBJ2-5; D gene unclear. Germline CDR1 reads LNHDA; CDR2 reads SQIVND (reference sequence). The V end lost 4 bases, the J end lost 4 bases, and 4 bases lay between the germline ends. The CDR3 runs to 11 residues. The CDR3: CASSKGETQYF. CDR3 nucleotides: TGTGCCAGTAGTAAGGGAGAGACCCAGTACTTC.

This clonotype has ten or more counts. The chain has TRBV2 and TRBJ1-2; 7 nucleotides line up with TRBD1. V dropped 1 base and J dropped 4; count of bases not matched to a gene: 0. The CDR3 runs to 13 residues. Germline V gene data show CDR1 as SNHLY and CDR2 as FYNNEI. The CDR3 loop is CASSEGTGYGYTF. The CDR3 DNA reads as TGTGCCAGCAGTGAAGGGACAGGCTATGGCTACACCTTC.

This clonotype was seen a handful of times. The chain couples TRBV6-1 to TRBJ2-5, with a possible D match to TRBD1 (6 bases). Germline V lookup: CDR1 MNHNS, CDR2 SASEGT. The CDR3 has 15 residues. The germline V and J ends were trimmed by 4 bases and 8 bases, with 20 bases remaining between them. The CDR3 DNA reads TGTGCCAGCAGTGGATCGACGGACAGCAGAGAAACCCAGTACTTC. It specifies CASSGSTDSRETQYF.

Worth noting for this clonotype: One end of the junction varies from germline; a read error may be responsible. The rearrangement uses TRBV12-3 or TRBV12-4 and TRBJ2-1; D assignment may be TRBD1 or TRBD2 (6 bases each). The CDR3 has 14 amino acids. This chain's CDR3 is CASSLTGAPNGQFF. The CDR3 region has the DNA TGTGCCAGCAGTTTGACGGGGGCCCCAAATGGGCAGTTCTTC.

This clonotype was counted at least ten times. The CDR3 DNA is TGTGCCAGCGTTACGGGCTCCTACGAGCAGTACTTC. Its protein product is CASVTGSYEQYF. This rearrangement joins TRBV2 to TRBJ2-7; D unresolved. Trimming left V 8 bases short and J 0 bases short, with 8 bases between. CDR1 is SNHLY and CDR2 is FYNNEI in the germline V gene. The CDR3 runs to 12 residues.

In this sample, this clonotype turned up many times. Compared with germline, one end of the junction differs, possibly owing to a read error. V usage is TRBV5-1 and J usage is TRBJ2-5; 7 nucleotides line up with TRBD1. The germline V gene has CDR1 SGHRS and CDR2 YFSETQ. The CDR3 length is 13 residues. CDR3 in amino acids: CASSVQGSETQYF. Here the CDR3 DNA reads TGTGCCAGCAGCGTACAGGGGTCGGAGACCCAGTACTTC.

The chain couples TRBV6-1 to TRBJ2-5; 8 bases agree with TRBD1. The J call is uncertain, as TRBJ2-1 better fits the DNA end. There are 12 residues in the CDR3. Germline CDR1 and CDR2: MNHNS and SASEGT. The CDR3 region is CASRPGTGEQFF. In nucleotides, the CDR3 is TGTGCCAGCAGGCCCGGGACAGGTGAGCAGTTCTTC.

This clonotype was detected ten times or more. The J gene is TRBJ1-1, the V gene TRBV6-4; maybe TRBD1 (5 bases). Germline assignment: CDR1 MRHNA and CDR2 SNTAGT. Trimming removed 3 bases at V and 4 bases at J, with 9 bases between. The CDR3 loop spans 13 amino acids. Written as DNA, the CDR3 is TGTGCCAGCAGTGAGCGACAGACCACTGAAGCTTTCTTT. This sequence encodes CASSERQTTEAFF.

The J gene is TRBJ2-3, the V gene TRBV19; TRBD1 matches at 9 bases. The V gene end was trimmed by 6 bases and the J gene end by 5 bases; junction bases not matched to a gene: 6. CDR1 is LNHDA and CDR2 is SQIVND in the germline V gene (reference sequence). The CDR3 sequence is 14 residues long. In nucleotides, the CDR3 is TGTGCCAGTAGGGGACAGGGAAGTAGAGATACGCAGTATTTT. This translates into CASRGQGSRDTQYF.

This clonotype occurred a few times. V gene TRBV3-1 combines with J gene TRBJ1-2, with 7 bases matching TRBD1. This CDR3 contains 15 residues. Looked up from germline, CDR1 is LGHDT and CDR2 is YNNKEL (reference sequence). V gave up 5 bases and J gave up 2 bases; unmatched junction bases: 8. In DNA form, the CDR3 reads TGTGCCAGCAGCAACAGACAGGGTAGGAACTATGGCTACACCTTC. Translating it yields CASSNRQGRNYGYTF.